This entry lists 2 T cell receptor beta chains sequenced from one sample in a study of monozygotic twins with cystic fibrosis. Assay: immunoSEQ multiplex PCR; the TCRdb copy retains only in-frame clones and omits some. The table lists tens of thousands of clones, around 90% of them singletons, with 0.25% to 0.35% in the top ten. Sequencing used blood. The source is a girl aged 2 to 9 with cystic fibrosis.

The V gene is TRBV15, the J gene TRBJ1-5, with TRBD1 matching over 12 bases. The CDR3 has 18 residues. Germline CDR1 is LNHNV and CDR2 is YYDKDF (reference sequence). With 0 bases clipped from V and 1 base from J, the junction kept 4 bases outside the gene matches. CDR3 DNA: TGTGCCACCAGCAGAGATCAGGGACAGGGGGCAAGCAATCAGCCCCAGCATTTT. It translates to CATSRDQGQGASNQPQHF.

The V call is TRBV18, the J call TRBJ2-5; D possibly matches TRBD1 or TRBD2 (6 bases each). Between the trimmed V and J ends, which lost 3 bases and 9 bases, there was a span of 11 bases. The CDR3 has 12 residues. Germline lookup yields CDR1 KGHSH and CDR2 LQKENI. Written as DNA, the CDR3 is TGTGCCAGCTCACCGGAGGGGGTAGCCCAGTACTTC. This gives the protein CASSPEGVAQYF.